In its sample, the clone carrying this T cell receptor beta chain was seen many times. TCRdb redid the clone calls on the PCR reads using MiXCR. The sample consists of some 25,000 clones, about 16% of them appearing once. The entire patient cohort was treatment-naive prior to thyroid surgery. The data stem from a study of metastatic and nonmetastatic thyroid tumors. With V trimmed by 5 bases and J by 8 bases, 6 bases remained unmatched. CDR1 and CDR2 (germline): KGHDR, SFDVKD. There are 14 residues in the CDR3. This clonotype was obtained from a female donor with papillary thyroid cancer or a benign thyroid nodule (not recorded which). Some clones in this sample may be carry-over from other donors' samples. Sequenced material: blood. The V and J genes are TRBV24-1 and TRBJ2-1, with 9 bases lining up with TRBD1. Written as DNA, the CDR3 is TGTGCCACCAGTGGGGGGGACAGGGACTATGAGCAGTTCTTC. Protein: CATSGGDRDYEQFF.